The 23 T cell receptor beta chains given below trace back to one sample, sequenced in a study of T cell clones after liver transplantation. The assay was immunoSEQ multiplex PCR, and TCRdb's table has in-frame clones only and misses some. This table has under 35,000 clones, around 94% appearing once. The starting material was CD8+ T cells from blood, obtained 12 months after liver transplant. These receptors originate from a human patient who received a liver transplant. Some T cells may be supplied by the graft donor.

This rearrangement joins TRBV10-2 to TRBJ2-7, with D possibly TRBD2 on 6 matching bases. Per the germline V gene, CDR1 is WSHSY and CDR2 is SAAADI. The CDR3 has 14 residues. The ends were cut back, 0 bases at V and 4 bases at J, with 10 bases in the middle. The CDR3 loop reads CASSESGLLYEQYF. The CDR3 nucleotides are TGCGCCAGCAGTGAGTCGGGACTCTTATACGAGCAGTACTTC.

The V and J genes are TRBV27 and TRBJ1-1, with unresolved D. The CDR3 runs to 12 residues. Germline assignment: CDR1 MNHEY and CDR2 SMNVEV (reference sequence). V shed 6 bases and J shed 4 bases, with 9 bases lying between them. CDR3 loop: CASSQRGTEAFF. The DNA of the CDR3 is TGTGCCAGCAGCCAACGGGGCACTGAAGCTTTCTTT.

The gene calls are TRBV19 and TRBJ2-1; TRBD2 matches 8 bases. The germline V gene encodes CDR1 LNHDA and CDR2 SQIVND (reference sequence). The CDR3 is made up of 19 amino acids. Trimming at V came to 5 bases and at J to 8 bases, leaving 23 bases not matched to a gene. This CDR3 is CASSFGVARSSGSWDEQFF. CDR3 DNA: TGTGCCAGTAGTTTTGGTGTCGCCCGGAGCAGCGGGAGTTGGGATGAGCAGTTCTTC. The full variable domain, completed using reference TRBV19 and TRBJ2-1, is DGGITQSPKYLFRKEGQNVTLSCEQNLNHDAMYWYRQDPGQGLRLIYYSQIVNDFQKGDIAEGYSVSREKKESFPLTVTSAQKNPTAFYLCASSFGVARSSGSWDEQFFGPGTRLTVL.

V usage is TRBV23-1 and J usage is TRBJ2-1; 9 nucleotides align to TRBD1. TRBV23-1 is an ORF, with its function uncertain. The trim removed 2 bases at V and 3 bases at J, leaving 8 bases unmatched. The CDR3 is 17 residues long. CDR3 bases: TGCGCCAGCAGTCAACGTCCGGGACAGGGTTTCTACAATGAGCAGTTCTTC. Amino acid sequence: CASSQRPGQGFYNEQFF.

The sample holds one count of this clone. V gene TRBV6-9 combines with J gene TRBJ2-5, with TRBD2 matching 7 bases. V gave up 4 bases and J gave up 1 base; unmatched junction bases: 15. The CDR3 has 18 residues. Germline V gene lookup returns CDR1 MNHGY and CDR2 SVAAGI. CDR3 nucleotides: TGTGCCAGCAGTTCCCCCGGAGGCGGGGGACCTCTCCAAGAGACCCAGTACTTC. This sequence encodes CASSSPGGGGPLQETQYF.

The chain is built from TRBV7-9 and TRBJ2-7; weak D call: TRBD2 (7 bases). V gave up 6 bases and J gave up 3 bases, with 24 bases separating them. Germline CDR1 and CDR2: SEHNR and FQNEAQ (reference sequence). CDR3 length: 17 residues. In nucleotides, the CDR3 is TGTGCCAGCAGTTCCAGCCGGGGGGCTGTACCCGGCTACGAGCAGTACTTC. This sequence encodes CASSSSRGAVPGYEQYF.

V gene TRBV13 combines with J gene TRBJ2-1, with 7 bases identical to TRBD1. Germline CDR1 is PRHDT and CDR2 is FYEKMQ (reference sequence). CDR3 length: 14 residues. V dropped 5 bases and J dropped 2; count of bases not matched to a gene: 3. CDR3: CASSTGQTYNEQFF. CDR3 coding DNA: TGTGCCAGCAGCACGGGACAGACCTACAATGAGCAGTTCTTC.

The chain is built from TRBV15 and TRBJ2-7; D gene uncertain. Germline lookup yields CDR1 LNHNV and CDR2 YYDKDF (reference sequence). The V and J ends lost 4 bases and 2 bases respectively, with 12 bases between them. This CDR3 region has 14 residues. In DNA, the CDR3 is TGTGCCACCAGCAACTCAGCGTGGCCCTACGAGCAGTACTTC. Protein: CATSNSAWPYEQYF.

V is TRBV27 and J is TRBJ2-5; D not resolved. The DNA end lines up better with TRBJ2-7; the J call may be wrong. Germline V lookup: CDR1 MNHEY, CDR2 SMNVEV (reference sequence). This CDR3 comprises 12 residues. In DNA form, the CDR3 reads TGTGCCAGCAGGCCGACGACCGACGAGCAGTACTTC. Encoded protein: CASRPTTDEQYF.

This clone has a single count. J is TRBJ2-7 and V is TRBV4-1, with D possibly called TRBD1 or TRBD2 (5 bases each). Germline V gene sequence: CDR1 MGHRA, CDR2 YSYEKL. The CDR3 is 15 amino acids. V lost 1 base and J 2 bases, leaving 12 bases between the germline ends. The CDR3 sequence: CASSQASGAPYEQYF. The CDR3 DNA is TGCGCCAGCAGCCAAGCGTCCGGGGCCCCCTACGAGCAGTACTTC.

The CDR3 here is CASSLSGQGAFF. The CDR3 coding sequence is TGTGCCAGCAGTTTATCGGGACAGGGAGCTTTCTTT. This chain joins TRBV27 and TRBJ1-1, with 9 positions matching TRBD1. The CDR3 has 12 residues. V shed 0 bases and J 10 bases; nucleotides not matched to a gene: 0. CDR1 is MNHEY and CDR2 is SMNVEV in the germline V gene (reference sequence).

This clone came up a few times. V gene TRBV2 combines with J gene TRBJ1-2; no clear D gene. CDR3 length equals 10 residues. The germline CDR1 and CDR2 sequences are SNHLY and FYNNEI. V lost 10 bases and J 10 bases, leaving 13 bases between the germline ends. CDR3 region: CAILSRVYTF. CDR3 DNA sequence: TGTGCCATTCTCTCGAGGGTCTACACCTTC.

This clone was seen once. The rearrangement uses TRBV5-5 and TRBJ1-1; weak D call: TRBD1 (6 bases). CDR3 length: 14 residues. V dropped 4 bases and J dropped 1 base, with 11 bases sitting between them. Per germline, CDR1 SGHKS and CDR2 YYEKEE (reference sequence). The CDR3 coding sequence is TGTGCCAGCAGCCCGCCGACAGGGAACACTGAAGCTTTCTTT. This encodes CASSPPTGNTEAFF.

This clone turned up a few times. The V and J genes are TRBV19 and TRBJ2-7; 9 bases are shared with TRBD1. Germline assignment: CDR1 LNHDA and CDR2 SQIVND (reference sequence). This CDR3 is 11 amino acids long. The V segment lost 8 bases and the J segment 7 bases; nucleotides outside the gene matches: 3. Here the CDR3 DNA reads TGTGCCAGTGGGACAGGGTGGGAGCAGTACTTC. Translation gives CASGTGWEQYF.

This chain connects TRBV19 to TRBJ2-1; no firm D call. The CDR3 has 14 amino acids. V was clipped by 6 bases and J by 6 bases, with 15 bases between them. CDR1 and CDR2 (germline): LNHDA, SQIVND (reference sequence). The CDR3 reads CASSHRVAANEQFF. DNA for the CDR3: TGTGCCAGTAGCCATAGGGTGGCCGCCAATGAGCAGTTCTTC.

V gene TRBV2 combines with J gene TRBJ2-7; D is unresolved. The CDR3 is 12 residues long. Trimming took 7 bases from V and 6 from J, leaving 13 bases between them. Germline CDR1 SNHLY, CDR2 FYNNEI. CDR3 residues: CASNQLGFEQYF. CDR3 coding DNA: TGTGCCAGCAACCAGCTGGGGTTCGAGCAGTACTTC.

J is TRBJ2-7 and V is TRBV5-1; TRBD1 agrees at 9 bases. V dropped 3 bases and J dropped 3; count of bases not matched to a gene: 1. The V gene's germline CDR1 is SGHRS and CDR2 YFSETQ. CDR3 length equals 13 residues. DNA of the CDR3: TGCGCCAGCAGCTGGGGACAGGGCTACGAGCAGTACTTC. Translated: CASSWGQGYEQYF.

This sequence joins TRBV27 and TRBJ2-7; 12 bases align to TRBD1. V was clipped by 4 bases and J by 4 bases; unmatched bases: 8. Germline V CDR1 and CDR2: MNHEY, SMNVEV (reference sequence). The length of the CDR3 is 16 residues. The CDR3 region is CASSWGQGALRYEQYF. The CDR3 coding sequence is TGTGCCAGCAGTTGGGGACAGGGGGCGCTTAGGTACGAGCAGTACTTC.

The chain is built from TRBV21-1 and TRBJ2-3; the table's D call, TRBD2, has no DNA check behind it. TRBV21-1 is a documented pseudogene. This CDR3 region has 18 residues. CDR3 sequence: CASTSRDRTSGKTDTQYF. The CDR3 bases are TGTGCCAGCACCTCTAGGGATCGGACTAGCGGGAAGACAGATACGCAGTATTTT.

This rearrangement joins TRBV28 to TRBJ1-1; the D is unclear. Germline assignment: CDR1 MDHEN and CDR2 SYDVKM. The CDR3 contains 16 residues. V was trimmed by 3 bases and J by 2 bases, leaving 16 bases between them. CDR3 DNA sequence: TGTGCCAGCAGTTTTAGACCTCTCGGGGTTAACACTGAAGCTTTCTTT. Protein sequence: CASSFRPLGVNTEAFF.

The gene calls are TRBV21-1 and TRBJ2-7; the table's D call, TRBD1, was not checked against the DNA. TRBV21-1 is an annotated pseudogene. The CDR3 length is 17 residues. The CDR3 DNA reads TGTGCCAGCAGGACGCCCGACAGGGGGCATCTTTACTACGAGCAGTACTTC. Translating gives CASRTPDRGHLYYEQYF.

The count of this clone is one. The chain carries TRBV19 and TRBJ2-7; D may be TRBD1 or TRBD2 (5 bases each). V dropped 3 bases and J dropped 2 bases, with 8 bases sitting between them. The CDR3 is 13 residues long. The V gene's germline CDR1 is LNHDA and CDR2 SQIVND (reference sequence). CDR3 amino acids: CASSMRGAYEQYF. The CDR3, as DNA: TGTGCCAGTAGTATGAGGGGCGCCTACGAGCAGTACTTC. The full variable domain, completed using reference TRBV19 and TRBJ2-7, is DGGITQSPKYLFRKEGQNVTLSCEQNLNHDAMYWYRQDPGQGLRLIYYSQIVNDFQKGDIAEGYSVSREKKESFPLTVTSAQKNPTAFYLCASSMRGAYEQYFGPGTRLTVT.

The chain joins TRBV7-9 to TRBJ2-3; TRBD2 matches 7 bases. CDR3 length: 12 residues. The trim removed 6 bases at V and 5 bases at J, leaving 2 bases unmatched. Germline assignment: CDR1 SEHNR and CDR2 FQNEAQ (reference sequence). CDR3 coding DNA: TGTGCCAGCAGTGCGGGGGTAGATACGCAGTATTTT. It yields the protein CASSAGVDTQYF.